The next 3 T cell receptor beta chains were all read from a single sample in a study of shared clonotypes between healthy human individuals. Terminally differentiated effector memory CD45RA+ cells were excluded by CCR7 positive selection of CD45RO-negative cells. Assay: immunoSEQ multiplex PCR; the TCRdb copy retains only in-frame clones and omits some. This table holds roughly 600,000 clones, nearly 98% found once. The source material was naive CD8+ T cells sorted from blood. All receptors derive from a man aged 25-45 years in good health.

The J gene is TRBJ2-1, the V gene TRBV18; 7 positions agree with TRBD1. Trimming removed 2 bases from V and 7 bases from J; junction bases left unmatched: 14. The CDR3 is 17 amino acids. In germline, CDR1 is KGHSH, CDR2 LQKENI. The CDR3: CASSPVYGSGGWNEQFF. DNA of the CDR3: TGTGCCAGCTCACCAGTTTACGGCTCAGGGGGTTGGAATGAGCAGTTCTTC.

In DNA form, the CDR3 reads TGTGCCAGCAGTTTAGACCTCGGAAACAATGAGCAGTTCTTC. Encoded protein: CASSLDLGNNEQFF. This sequence joins TRBV27 and TRBJ2-1; D uncertain. The CDR3 spans 14 residues. In germline, CDR1 is MNHEY, CDR2 SMNVEV (reference sequence). V lost 2 bases and J lost 5, with 10 bases in between.

DNA for the CDR3: TGCGCCAGCAGCCAAGAGGAGCTAGCGGGCTACGAGCAGTACTTC. Translating gives CASSQEELAGYEQYF. The J gene is TRBJ2-7, the V gene TRBV4-1; 8 bases align to TRBD2. Germline V lookup: CDR1 MGHRA, CDR2 YSYEKL. Germline trimming cut 0 bases from V and 3 bases from J; bases unmatched to any gene: 4. This CDR3 is 15 amino acids long.